This T cell receptor beta chain came from a study of identifying expanded T cells in peripheral blood. Findings and caveats of the study: Clone count variance between roughly two-week samples rose with total template count. Technical replicates showed around 1.2 changed clones; approximately 2 weeks roughly 18; four weeks 19.

This clone was counted once. Antigen specificity is unknown. Collection occurred without any documented infections or immune events in donors. Profiled with immunoSEQ multiplex PCR; TCRdb holds only in-frame clones, not every one. The sample has more than 90,000 clones, 70% to 90% seen once. Germline CDR1 LNHDA, CDR2 SQIVND (reference sequence). Trimming removed 3 bases at V and 5 bases at J, with 10 bases between. The CDR3 sequence is 13 residues long. The gene calls are TRBV19 and TRBJ1-1, with D unclear. This sequence was found in a person between 18 and 70 years old in good health. The sample was blood. The chain's CDR3 is CASSMVRVTEAFF. CDR3 nucleotides: TGTGCCAGTAGTATGGTACGGGTGACTGAAGCTTTCTTT.